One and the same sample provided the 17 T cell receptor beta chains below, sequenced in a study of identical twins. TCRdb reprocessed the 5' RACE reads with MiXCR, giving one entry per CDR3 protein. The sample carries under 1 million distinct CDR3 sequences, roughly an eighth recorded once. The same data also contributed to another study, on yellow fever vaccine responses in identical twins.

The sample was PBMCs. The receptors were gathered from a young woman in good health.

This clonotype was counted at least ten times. In nucleotides, the CDR3 is TGTGCCAGCAGCTTAGTAGTGGGGTACGAGCAGTACTTC. Its translation: CASSLVVGYEQYF. V gene TRBV7-9 combines with J gene TRBJ2-7; D gene ambiguous. CDR1 is SEHNR, CDR2 FQNEAQ, per germline (reference sequence). The CDR3 length is 13 residues. Trimming cost V 1 base and J 4 bases, with 8 bases left between them.

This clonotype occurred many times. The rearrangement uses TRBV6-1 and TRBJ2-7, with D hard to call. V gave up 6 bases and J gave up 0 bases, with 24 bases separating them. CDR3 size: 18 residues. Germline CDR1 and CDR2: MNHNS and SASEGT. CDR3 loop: CASRNLTPTDHSSYEQYV. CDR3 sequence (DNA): TGTGCCAGCAGGAACCTAACCCCCACGGATCATAGCTCCTACGAGCAGTACGTC.

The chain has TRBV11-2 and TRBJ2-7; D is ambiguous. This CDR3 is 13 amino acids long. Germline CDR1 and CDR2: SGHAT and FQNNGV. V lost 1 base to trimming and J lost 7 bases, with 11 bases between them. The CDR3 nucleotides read TGTGCCAGCAGCTTAGGTCCGGCCTTGGAGCAGTACGTC. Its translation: CASSLGPALEQYV.

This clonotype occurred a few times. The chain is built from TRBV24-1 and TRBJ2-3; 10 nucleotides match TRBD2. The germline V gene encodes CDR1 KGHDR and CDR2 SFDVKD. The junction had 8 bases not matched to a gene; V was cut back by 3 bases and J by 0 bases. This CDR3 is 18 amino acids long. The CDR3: CATSDPAGGGWSTDTQYF. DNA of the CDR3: TGTGCCACCAGTGATCCAGCGGGAGGGGGGTGGAGCACAGATACGCAGTATTTT.

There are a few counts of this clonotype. CDR3 sequence reads: CASSQEQADNQPQHF. The CDR3 DNA is TGTGCCAGCAGCCAAGAACAGGCCGACAATCAGCCCCAGCATTTT. The genes are TRBV4-2 and TRBJ1-5, with D possibly TRBD1 on 5 matching bases. Germline-derived CDR1 and CDR2 are LGHNA and YNFKEQ. The CDR3 is 15 amino acids. Trimming cost V 0 bases and J 3 bases, with 9 bases left between them.

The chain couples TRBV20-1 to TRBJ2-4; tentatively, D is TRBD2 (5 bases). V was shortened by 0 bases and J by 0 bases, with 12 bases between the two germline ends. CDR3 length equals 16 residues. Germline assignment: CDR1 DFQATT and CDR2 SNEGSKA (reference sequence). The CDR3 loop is CSARDPGLLAKNIQYF. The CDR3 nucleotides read TGCAGTGCTAGAGATCCGGGATTACTAGCCAAAAACATTCAGTACTTC.

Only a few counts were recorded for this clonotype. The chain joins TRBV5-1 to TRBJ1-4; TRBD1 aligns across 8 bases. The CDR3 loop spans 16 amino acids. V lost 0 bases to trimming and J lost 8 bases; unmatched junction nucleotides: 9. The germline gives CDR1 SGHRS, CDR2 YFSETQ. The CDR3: CASSLEFRTGKEKLFF. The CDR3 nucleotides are TGCGCCAGCAGCTTGGAATTCAGGACAGGGAAAGAAAAACTGTTTTTT.

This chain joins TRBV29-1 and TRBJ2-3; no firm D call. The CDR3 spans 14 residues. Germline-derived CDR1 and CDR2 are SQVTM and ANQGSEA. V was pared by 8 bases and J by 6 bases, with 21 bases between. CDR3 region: CSTLRQNPRDTQYF. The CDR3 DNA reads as TGCAGCACCCTGAGGCAAAACCCTCGGGATACGCAGTATTTT.

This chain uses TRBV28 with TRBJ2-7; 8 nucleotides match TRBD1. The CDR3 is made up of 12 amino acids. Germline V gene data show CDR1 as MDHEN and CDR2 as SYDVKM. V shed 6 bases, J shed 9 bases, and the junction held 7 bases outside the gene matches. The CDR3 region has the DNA TGTGCCAGCAGCCCCCGGGACAGGCTGCAGTACTTC. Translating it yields CASSPRDRLQYF.

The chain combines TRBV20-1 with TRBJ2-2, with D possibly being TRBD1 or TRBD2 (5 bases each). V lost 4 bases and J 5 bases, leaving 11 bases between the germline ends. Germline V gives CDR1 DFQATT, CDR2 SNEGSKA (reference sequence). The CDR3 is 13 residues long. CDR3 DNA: TGCAGTGCTAAATACGAGGGGACCGGGGAGCTGTTTTTT. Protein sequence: CSAKYEGTGELFF.

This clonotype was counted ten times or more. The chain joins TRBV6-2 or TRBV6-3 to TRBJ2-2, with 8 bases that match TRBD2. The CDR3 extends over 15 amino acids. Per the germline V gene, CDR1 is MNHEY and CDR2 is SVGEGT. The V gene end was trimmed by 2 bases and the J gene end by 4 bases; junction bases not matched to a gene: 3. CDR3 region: CASSYLAGATGELFF. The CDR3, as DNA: TGTGCCAGCAGTTACCTAGCGGGCGCCACCGGGGAGCTGTTTTTT.

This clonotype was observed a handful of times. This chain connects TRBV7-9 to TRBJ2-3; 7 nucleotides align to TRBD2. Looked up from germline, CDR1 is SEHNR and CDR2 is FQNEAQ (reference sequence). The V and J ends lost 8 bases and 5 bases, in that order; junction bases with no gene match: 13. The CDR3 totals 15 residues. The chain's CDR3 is CASGSGGRREDTQYF. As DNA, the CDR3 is TGTGCCAGCGGGTCGGGCGGGAGACGAGAAGATACGCAGTATTTT. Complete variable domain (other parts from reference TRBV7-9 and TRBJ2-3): DTGVSQNPRHKITKRGQNVTFRCDPISEHNRLYWYRQTLGQGPEFLTYFQNEAQLEKSRLLSDRFSAERPKGSFSTLEIQRTEQGDSAMYLCASGSGGRREDTQYFGPGTRLTVL.

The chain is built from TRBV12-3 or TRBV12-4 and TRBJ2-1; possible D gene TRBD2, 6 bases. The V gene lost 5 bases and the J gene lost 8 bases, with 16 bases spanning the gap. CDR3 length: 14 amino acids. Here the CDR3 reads CASSLRQSSDEQFF. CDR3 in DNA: TGTGCCAGCAGTCTCCGGCAATCTAGCGATGAGCAGTTCTTC.

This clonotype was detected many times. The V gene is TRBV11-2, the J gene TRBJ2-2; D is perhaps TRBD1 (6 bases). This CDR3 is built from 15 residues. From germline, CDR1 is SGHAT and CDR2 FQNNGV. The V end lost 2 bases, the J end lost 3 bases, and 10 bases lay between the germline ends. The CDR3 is CASSLTRGDTGELFF. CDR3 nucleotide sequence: TGTGCCAGCAGCTTAACCAGGGGCGACACCGGGGAGCTGTTTTTT.

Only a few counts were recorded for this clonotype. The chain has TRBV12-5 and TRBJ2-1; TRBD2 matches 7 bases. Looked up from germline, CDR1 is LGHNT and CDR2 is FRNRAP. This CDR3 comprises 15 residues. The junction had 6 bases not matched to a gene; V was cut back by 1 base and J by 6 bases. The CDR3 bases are TGTGCTAGTGGTTTGGATGGTAGCGGGTTCAATGAGCAGTTCTTC. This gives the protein CASGLDGSGFNEQFF.

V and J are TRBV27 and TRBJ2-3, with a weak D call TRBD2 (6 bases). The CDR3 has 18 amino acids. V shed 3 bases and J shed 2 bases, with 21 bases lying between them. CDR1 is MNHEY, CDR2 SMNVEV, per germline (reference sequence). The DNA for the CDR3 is TGTGCCAGCAGTTTGGGGTCCCTGGCGGGATTAAACACAGATACGCAGTATTTT. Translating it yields CASSLGSLAGLNTDTQYF.

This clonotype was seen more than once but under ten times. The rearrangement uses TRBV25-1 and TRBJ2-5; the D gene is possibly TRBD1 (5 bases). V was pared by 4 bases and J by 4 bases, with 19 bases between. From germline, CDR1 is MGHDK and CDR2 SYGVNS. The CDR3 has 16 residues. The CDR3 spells CASSVPGVTDTETQYF. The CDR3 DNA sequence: TGTGCCAGCAGTGTTCCGGGCGTGACAGACACAGAGACCCAGTACTTC.